This T cell receptor beta chain is drawn from a study of cytomegalovirus exposure and HLA in healthy donors. This CDR3 has 17 residues. The V gene's germline CDR1 is SGHRS and CDR2 YFSETQ. PCR involved 60 Vbeta and 13 Jbeta primers. Sequenced by immunoSEQ multiplex PCR; TCRdb stores in-frame clones only, minus some. This table has 95,000 to 150,000 clones, over 70% appearing once. Sequencing used PBMCs. The rearrangement uses TRBV5-1 and TRBJ2-5, with 10 bases lining up with TRBD1. The DNA end is a closer match to TRBJ2-7, so the J assignment may be wrong. This clonotype originated in a female donor in good health and CMV-seropositive. The CDR3 bases are TGCGCCAGCAGCTTGGGGACGCCGGGACAGGGGCTCTACGAGCAGTACTTC. It specifies CASSLGTPGQGLYEQYF.